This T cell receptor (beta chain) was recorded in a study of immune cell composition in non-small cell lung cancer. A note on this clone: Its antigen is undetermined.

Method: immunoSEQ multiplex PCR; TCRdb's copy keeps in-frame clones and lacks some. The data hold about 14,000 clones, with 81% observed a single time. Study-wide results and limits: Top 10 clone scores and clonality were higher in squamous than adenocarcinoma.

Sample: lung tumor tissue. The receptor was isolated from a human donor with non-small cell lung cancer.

The DNA for the CDR3 is TGTGCCAGCAGTCGGACTAGCTTGGAGCAGTTCTTC. This sequence encodes CASSRTSLEQFF. V and J are TRBV2 and TRBJ2-1; TRBD2 matches 8 bases. Germline-derived CDR1 and CDR2 are SNHLY and FYNNEI. The junction had 4 bases not matched to a gene; V was cut back by 5 bases and J by 10 bases. The length of the CDR3 is 12 residues.